This TCR beta chain was documented in a study of T cell changes during pregnancy in multiple sclerosis (dated by TCRdb to 2018 to 2020). Background for the entire study: The study looked at changes in the T cell repertoire across pregnancy in women with multiple sclerosis.

Its CDR3 holds 16 amino acids, cysteine through phenylalanine. Only the CDR3 region is kept as DNA, spanning 48 bases read in frame from base 1. V and J lose 0 bases and 0 bases, and a span of 10 bases separates them. CDR1 and CDR2 are read off the germline V gene as SNHLY and FYNNEI. This clone has a single count. The antigen this receptor binds is unknown. Base quality data are lacking; no much larger clone is found one base away. Libraries were prepared through the immunoSEQ multiplex PCR assay. This immuneACCESS table, as held by TCRdb, lists in-frame sequences with V and J called but not all clones. Of the missing ones, under half trace to an unresolved V gene in checked studies; the others have no known cause. The table for this sample lists around 50,000 clones; about 91% of them were counted only once. Roughly 1.1% of the sample is taken by the ten largest.

The material sequenced was peripheral blood, taken after pregnancy. This clonotype was obtained from a female donor in good health, enrolled as a control in a pregnancy study. The rearrangement combines TRBV2 with TRBJ2-3, with a tentative D gene TRBD2 over 5 matching bases. The CDR3 in this case is CASSEAGRASTDTQYF. The DNA sequence is as follows: TGTGCCAGCAGTGAAGCAGGGCGGGCTAGCACAGATACGCAGTATTTT.